The following is a T cell receptor (beta chain) sequence with its context. The antigen is unknown. Trimming cost V 8 bases and J 0 bases; bases outside gene matches: 6. Germline CDR1 reads MNHNS; CDR2 reads SASEGT. CDR3 length: 15 residues. The sample is drawn from a study of shared clonotypes between healthy human individuals. Whole-study context: Donors were two women and a few men aged 18 to 49.

Only in-frame clones appear in the TCRdb table, and some are missing; sequencing was by immunoSEQ multiplex PCR. The sample includes 760,000 or so clones, around 96% of them seen just once. Findings and limits, study-wide: Generation probabilities of non-shared clonotypes were lower (relative to those shared by all four donors). Represented genetic and exposure-history diversity was restricted by having few donors. Naive CD4 clonotype sharing across several donors was approximately 5%.

The naive CD8 subset, CD45RO-negative cells positively selected for CCR7, excluded terminally differentiated effector memory CD45RA+ cells. The V and J genes are TRBV6-1 and TRBJ2-7; 11 bases are a match to TRBD1. The sequence came from a man aged 25-45 years in good health. Material: naive CD8+ T cells sorted from blood. CDR3 bases: TGTGCCAGCCGGGAGGGACAGGGGGTCTCCTACGAGCAGTACTTC. This translates into CASREGQGVSYEQYF.